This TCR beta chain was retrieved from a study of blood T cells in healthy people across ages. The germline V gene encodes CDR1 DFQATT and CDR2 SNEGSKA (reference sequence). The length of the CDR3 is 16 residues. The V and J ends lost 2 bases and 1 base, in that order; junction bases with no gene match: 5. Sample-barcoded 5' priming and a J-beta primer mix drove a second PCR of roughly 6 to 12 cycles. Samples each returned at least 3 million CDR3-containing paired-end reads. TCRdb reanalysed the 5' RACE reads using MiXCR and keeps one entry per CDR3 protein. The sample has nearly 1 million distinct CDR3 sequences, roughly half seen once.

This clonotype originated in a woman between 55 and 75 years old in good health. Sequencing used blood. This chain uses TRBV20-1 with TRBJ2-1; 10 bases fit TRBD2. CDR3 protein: CSARHPAGGSYNEQFF. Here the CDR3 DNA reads TGCAGTGCTAGACACCCAGCGGGGGGGTCCTACAATGAGCAGTTCTTC.